The clone carrying this T cell receptor beta chain was detected a few times. This entry is derived from a study of shared clonotypes between healthy human individuals. Germline assignment: CDR1 SGDLS and CDR2 YYNGEE. The CDR3 contains 12 residues. V dropped 5 bases and J dropped 4 bases, with 9 bases sitting between them. Assay used: immunoSEQ multiplex PCR; TCRdb lists only in-frame clones, some missing. The sample lists a few million clones, 80% to 95% occurring once. The sequence was collected from a man younger than 35 in good health. Some clones in this sample may be carry-over from other donors' samples. This chain links TRBV9 with TRBJ1-2; no definite D call. The material sequenced was naive CD4+ T cells from PBMCs. Subset indicated: CD45RA+ positively selected. The CDR3 nucleotides are TGTGCCAGCAGTGCGGGGTCCTATGGCTACACCTTC. Translation: CASSAGSYGYTF.